This T cell receptor beta chain was recorded in a study of CXCR3-negative and CXCR3-positive naive CD8 T cells. Study results and limitations: Naive CXCR3-positive and CXCR3-negative cells shared TRBV-TRBJ usage; memory cells diverged. Researchers report that CXCR3-positive naive cells carry more hydrophobic TRB CDR3s than CXCR3-negative naive cells.

For this clonotype: Its target is unknown.

Germline lookup yields CDR1 DFQATT and CDR2 SNEGSKA (reference sequence). The CDR3 covers 13 residues. By phenotype, naive CD8+ T cells were CD45RO-CCR7+CD27+CD95-. Libraries of TRB cDNA were made by 5' RACE and carried UMIs. TCRdb re-called the 5' RACE reads; every CDR3 protein appears as one record, without DNA. The sample table includes about 84,000 distinct CDR3 sequences. The gene calls are TRBV20-1 and TRBJ1-1. The sample taken for sequencing was naive CXCR3+ CD8+ T cells from blood. Sample subset: CD45RO-CCR7+CD27+CD95- naive CD8+ T cells expressing CXCR3 (TNR3+). The receptor was derived from a human donor in good health. Some clones in this sample may be carry-over from other donors' samples. CDR3 region: CSARALMNTEAFF.